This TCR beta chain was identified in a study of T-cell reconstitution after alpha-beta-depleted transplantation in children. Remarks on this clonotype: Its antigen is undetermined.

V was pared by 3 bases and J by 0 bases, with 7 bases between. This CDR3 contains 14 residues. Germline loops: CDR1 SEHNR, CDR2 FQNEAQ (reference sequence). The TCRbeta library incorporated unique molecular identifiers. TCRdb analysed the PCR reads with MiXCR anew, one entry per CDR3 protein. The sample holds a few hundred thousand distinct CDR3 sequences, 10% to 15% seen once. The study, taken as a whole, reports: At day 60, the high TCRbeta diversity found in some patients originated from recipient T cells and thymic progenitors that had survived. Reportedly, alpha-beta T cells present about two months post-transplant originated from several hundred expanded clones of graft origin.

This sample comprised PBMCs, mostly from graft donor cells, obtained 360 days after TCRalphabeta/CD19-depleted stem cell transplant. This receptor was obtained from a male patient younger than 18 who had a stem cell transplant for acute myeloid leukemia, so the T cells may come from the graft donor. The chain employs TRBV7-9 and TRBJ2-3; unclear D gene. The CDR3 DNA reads TGTGCCAGCAGCTTCGAAGGAAGCACAGATACGCAGTATTTT. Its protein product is CASSFEGSTDTQYF.